This is a list of T cell receptor beta chains from one sample in a study of shared clonotypes between healthy human individuals. Libraries were prepared by immunoSEQ multiplex PCR; TCRdb keeps only in-frame clonotypes and omits some of them. The table has about half a million clones, 79% seen once. Source material: PBMCs. Receptors were obtained from a woman aged 40 to 50 in good health. Some clones in this sample may be carry-over from other donors' samples. CDR3s include the opening cysteine and the closing phenylalanine or tryptophan. D genes are given only for firm matches. Clone size is stated in some rows and not others, as once, few, many or a class when expanded.

V gene	D gene	J gene	clone size	CDR3 DNA	CDR3 protein
TRBV15	-	TRBJ1-5	-	TGTGCCACCAGCCTTCAAACTAGCAATCAGCCCCAGCATTTT	CATSLQTSNQPQHF
TRBV9	TRBD2	TRBJ2-3	many	TGTGCCAGCAGCATCGGGACTAGCGGGAGTCCTAGATTCACAGATACGCAGTATTTT	CASSIGTSGSPRFTDTQYF
TRBV6-1	-	TRBJ1-2	-	TGTGCCAGCAGCCCTGACAGCAGCTATGGCTACACCTTC	CASSPDSSYGYTF
TRBV5-1	-	TRBJ2-1	-	TGCGCCAGCAGCGACCCCCAGGGGAGGGATGAGCAGTTCTTC	CASSDPQGRDEQFF
TRBV4-3	TRBD1	TRBJ2-7	-	TGCGCCAGCAGCCAAGATAGGGGGCGACCCTCCTACGAGCAGTACTTC	CASSQDRGRPSYEQYF
TRBV4-3	-	TRBJ2-1	-	TGCGCCAGCAGCCCCCACTACAATGAGCAGTTCTTC	CASSPHYNEQFF
TRBV5-4	TRBD1	TRBJ2-7	many	TGTGCCAGCAGCCCGGGACAGGGGCAAGGGTACGAGCAGTACTTC	CASSPGQGQGYEQYF
TRBV11-2	TRBD2	TRBJ2-3	-	TGTGCCAGCAGCTTAGCCGGAGCTAGCGGGAGCACAGATACGCAGTATTTT	CASSLAGASGSTDTQYF
TRBV4-2	TRBD2	TRBJ2-3	many	TGTGCCAGCAGCCAAGGTTCAGCGGGAGATCGCACAGATACGCAGTATTTT	CASSQGSAGDRTDTQYF
TRBV27	-	TRBJ1-2	few	TGTGCCAGCAGTCCGCAGGTAGAATACGGCTACACCTTC	CASSPQVEYGYTF